This T cell receptor beta chain was captured in a study of T cell responses to AZD1222 COVID-19 vaccine. Here immunoSEQ multiplex PCR was the method, and the copy in TCRdb shows in-frame clones only, minus some. The sample has tens of thousands of clones, around 90% seen once. Points from the study as a whole: After two AZD1222 doses, spike-specific TCR breadth and depth rose versus day 0.

As regards this clone: Its cognate antigen is unknown.

This specimen consisted of peripheral blood, obtained on day 0 of AZD1222 vaccination. This clonotype was sampled from an adult in good health.

Written as DNA, the CDR3 is TGTGCCAGCAGCGACAGATACAATGAGCAGTTCTTC. Translation gives CASSDRYNEQFF. The chain is built from TRBV5-4 and TRBJ2-1; D is perhaps TRBD1 (5 bases). With 4 bases removed from V and 4 bases from J, the gap between germline ends came to 6 bases. This CDR3 is built from 12 residues. CDR1 and CDR2 from the germline V gene are SGHNT and YYREEE (reference sequence).